This TCR beta chain was recovered during a study of T-cell memory formation after mild COVID-19. General study findings and limits: Mainly in CM and EM were contracting CD4+ clones; CD8+ were in EMRA. Pre-infection memory held some responding clones, suggesting pre-existing cross-reactive T cells responded.

In TCRdb, the 5' RACE reads were re-called with MiXCR into one record per CDR3 protein. The sample contains 200,000 to 250,000 distinct CDR3 sequences, 9.5% to 10% of which appear only once. Comments on this clonotype: Its antigen is still unknown.

The V gene's germline CDR1 is MNHEY and CDR2 SVGAGI. Deletions cut 0 bases from V and 6 bases from J, with 9 bases between. The CDR3 is 14 residues long. Input material: PBMCs or a T cell subset sorted from them (not recorded which). This receptor was taken from a man younger than 30 who had mild COVID-19 (a few samples of this study predate the infection). Cell type and time point are not known. The chain has TRBV6-5 and TRBJ1-5, with D perhaps TRBD1 (5 bases). Written as DNA, the CDR3 is TGTGCCAGCAGTTACTCTGGGGGTTTTCAGCCCCAGCATTTT. Its translation is CASSYSGGFQPQHF.